Listed below are T cell receptor beta chains from one sample, sequenced in a study of T-cell reconstitution after alpha-beta-depleted transplantation in children. MiXCR, run by TCRdb on the PCR reads, gives a single entry per CDR3 protein. The data contain 600,000 to 800,000 distinct CDR3 sequences, less than 15% of them seen just once; the ten biggest clones take up about 0.79%. The material sequenced was PBMCs, taken before TCRalphabeta/CD19-depleted stem cell transplant. These TCRs come from a girl aged 2 to 10 with congenital amegakaryocytic thrombocytopenia, due to receive a stem cell transplant. Both conserved end residues are trimmed from each CDR3.

CDR3	V	J
ATSRGDANTGELF	TRBV15	TRBJ2-2
ASSIDGTYNEQF	TRBV19	TRBJ2-1
AIRDGGGGYT	TRBV10-3	TRBJ1-2
ASSFFGPQETQY	TRBV7-2	TRBJ2-5
ATGRGQETQY	TRBV6-5	TRBJ2-5
SARWLITDTQY	TRBV20-1	TRBJ2-3
SARDFTGANNEQF	TRBV20-1	TRBJ2-1
ASSFTGLSTEAF	TRBV7-2	TRBJ1-1
ASSLVGSSGANVLT	TRBV11-2	TRBJ2-6
ASSQEPHGSNQPQH	TRBV4-2	TRBJ1-5
ASRPSWGTSGNTDTQY	TRBV12-3/TRBV12-4	TRBJ2-3
ASSSSGTEQETQY	TRBV5-1	TRBJ2-5
ASSQVGSSGSRLKETQY	TRBV14	TRBJ2-5
SASISVSSTDTQY	TRBV20-1	TRBJ2-3
SAIPGLAGYNEQF	TRBV20-1	TRBJ2-1
SASDPTGQFLRNQPQH	TRBV20-1	TRBJ1-5
ASRQTGTGKSEQY	TRBV6-1	TRBJ2-7
ASTPPGSWGYT	TRBV6-6	TRBJ1-2
ASSDSSSNQPQH	TRBV5-1	TRBJ1-5
ASSLVGGSSYEQY	TRBV5-1	TRBJ2-7
ASPGGTDTQY	TRBV12-3/TRBV12-4	TRBJ2-3
SARDFRGINQPQH	TRBV20-1	TRBJ1-5
SARDGRRDQNTEAF	TRBV20-1	TRBJ1-1
ASSVGLAGPNTGELF	TRBV9	TRBJ2-2
AISDLLAGEADEQF	TRBV10-3	TRBJ2-1
ASSQKSGRRLETQY	TRBV5-1	TRBJ2-5
ASSRSPWNEQF	TRBV3-1	TRBJ2-1
ASNSGWTADTQY	TRBV12-3/TRBV12-4	TRBJ2-3
ASSGKSIETQY	TRBV3-1	TRBJ2-5
AISESPGVETQY	TRBV10-3	TRBJ2-5
ATSRASADTQY	TRBV15	TRBJ2-3
ASSFQPRQGSEDSPLH	TRBV5-1	TRBJ1-6
ASSMAKRVNEQF	TRBV6-1	TRBJ2-1
AIDEVQGLPDTQY	TRBV10-3	TRBJ2-3
ASSLGLQGFRYEQY	TRBV11-2	TRBJ2-7
ATSQVPLLAGEFREQF	TRBV3-1	TRBJ2-1
ASSLVLRTYEQY	TRBV7-6	TRBJ2-7
ASSLEDPAFYEQY	TRBV5-1	TRBJ2-7
ASTEAGQTYYNEQF	TRBV5-1	TRBJ2-1
SASGTSGRAPPDTQY	TRBV20-1	TRBJ2-3
ASSYSGGDEQY	TRBV28	TRBJ2-7
SASSGTTYEQY	TRBV20-1	TRBJ2-7
ASSFCSGRFLHEQF	TRBV5-5	TRBJ2-1
ASSLGGRGNIQY	TRBV28	TRBJ2-4
SAGPAGGRPDTQY	TRBV20-1	TRBJ2-3
ASSPYSGGTEGPNEQF	TRBV18	TRBJ2-1
SVQREFPYNEQF	TRBV29-1	TRBJ2-1
SVGVRAYSYEQY	TRBV29-1	TRBJ2-7
ASAEGVSSDEQF	TRBV5-1	TRBJ2-1
ASSSAGVSYNEQF	TRBV7-9	TRBJ2-1
ASSWDRDRGPSDTQY	TRBV27	TRBJ2-3